This entry features one T cell receptor (beta chain) sequence. Its antigen is as yet unknown. This CDR3 region has 15 residues. The germline V gene encodes CDR1 KGHSH and CDR2 LQKENI. V was trimmed by 2 bases and J by 0 bases, leaving 7 bases between them. The data derive from a study of neurological immune-mediated disorders. Overall study findings and caveats: Among expanded clones, no CDR3 amino acid sequences were shared across subjects, a pattern suggesting private repertoires in all groups.

The time point here: technical triplicate 3. PBMCs stored at -80 C, 2 million in total, were the source of the unsorted libraries. 5'RACE employing 10-nucleotide random UMIs yielded the cDNA. TCRdb reanalysed the 5' RACE reads using MiXCR and keeps one entry per CDR3 protein. The data contain nearly 45,000 distinct CDR3 sequences, roughly a fifth of them singletons. The chain carries TRBV18 and TRBJ2-2; D gene uncertain. The source material was PBMCs. The clonotype originates from a man in his fifties or sixties with HTLV-1-associated myelopathy (HAM/TSP). The CDR3 DNA follows: TGTGCCAGCTCACCAAATCAAGCGAACACCGGGGAGCTGTTTTTT. Encoded protein: CASSPNQANTGELFF.